A selection of T cell receptor beta chains follows, all from one sample in a study of blood T cell repertoires in COVID-19. Sequencing was performed with immunoSEQ multiplex PCR; in TCRdb, only in-frame clones are kept and a portion is missing. Of roughly 70,000 clones in the sample, 80% were seen once. Specimen: peripheral blood. These receptors were taken from a human donor in a cohort sampled during active COVID-19. Both conserved end residues are part of each CDR3. Each record gives: J gene, V gene, CDR3 protein.

J gene: TRBJ2-1
V gene: TRBV24-1
CDR3 protein: CATSGFAGSSYNEQFF

J gene: TRBJ2-1
V gene: TRBV28
CDR3 protein: CASSDRDNEQFF

J gene: TRBJ2-1
V gene: TRBV28
CDR3 protein: CASGRGRAYNEQFF

J gene: TRBJ1-6
V gene: TRBV15
CDR3 protein: CATSRDRVESPLHF

J gene: TRBJ2-7
V gene: TRBV28
CDR3 protein: CASSSGLAGEEQYF

J gene: TRBJ1-2
V gene: TRBV20-1
CDR3 protein: CSASSSLAGQYGYTF

J gene: TRBJ1-1
V gene: TRBV5-1
CDR3 protein: CASSLAGTGPMNTEAFF

J gene: TRBJ1-1
V gene: TRBV10-3
CDR3 protein: CAITGVRGDTEAFF

J gene: TRBJ2-7
V gene: TRBV28
CDR3 protein: CASRAYSGLEYEQYF

J gene: TRBJ1-6
V gene: TRBV4-2
CDR3 protein: CASSRSIGRDRGPGSPLHF

J gene: TRBJ1-1
V gene: TRBV27
CDR3 protein: CASSPQGSGTEAFF

J gene: TRBJ2-7
V gene: TRBV5-8
CDR3 protein: CASSRRQGSHEQYF

J gene: TRBJ2-1
V gene: TRBV28
CDR3 protein: CASGLANNEQFF

J gene: TRBJ2-6
V gene: TRBV27
CDR3 protein: CASSSGQTLSGANVLTF

J gene: TRBJ2-7
V gene: TRBV19
CDR3 protein: CASRFRGSYEQYF

J gene: TRBJ2-5
V gene: TRBV27
CDR3 protein: CASSSSLAGVETQYF

J gene: TRBJ2-5
V gene: TRBV5-4
CDR3 protein: CASSRGIQETQYF

J gene: TRBJ1-1
V gene: TRBV18
CDR3 protein: CASAAAGWGAEAFF

J gene: TRBJ2-7
V gene: TRBV25-1
CDR3 protein: CASSGDAYEQYF

J gene: TRBJ2-7
V gene: TRBV6-5
CDR3 protein: CASRPETSTTEYF

J gene: TRBJ1-5
V gene: TRBV2
CDR3 protein: CASSFNKGGSNQPQHF

J gene: TRBJ2-3
V gene: TRBV4-3
CDR3 protein: CASSQGASGRDTQYF

J gene: TRBJ2-7
V gene: TRBV6-2/TRBV6-3
CDR3 protein: CASSRTSGTYEQYF

J gene: TRBJ1-6
V gene: TRBV9
CDR3 protein: CASSGTGQENSPLHF

J gene: TRBJ2-7
V gene: TRBV18
CDR3 protein: CASSLRGSQSLGYEQYF

J gene: TRBJ2-7
V gene: TRBV15
CDR3 protein: CATSRDQGAYEQYF

J gene: TRBJ1-4
V gene: TRBV5-6
CDR3 protein: CASSHLSQGQGREKLFF

J gene: TRBJ2-7
V gene: TRBV4-3
CDR3 protein: CASSPGQGPSYEQYF

J gene: TRBJ1-5
V gene: TRBV15
CDR3 protein: CATSPQGSNQPQHF

J gene: TRBJ1-3
V gene: TRBV7-9
CDR3 protein: CASDRGVVSGNTIYF

J gene: TRBJ1-2
V gene: TRBV6-5
CDR3 protein: CASRPTGGGDGYTF

J gene: TRBJ2-7
V gene: TRBV29-1
CDR3 protein: CSVEEVDRPYEQYF

J gene: TRBJ2-7
V gene: TRBV30
CDR3 protein: CAWSVTSYEQYF

J gene: TRBJ2-7
V gene: TRBV6-5
CDR3 protein: CASSYSSGAEQYF

J gene: TRBJ2-1
V gene: TRBV12-3/TRBV12-4
CDR3 protein: CASSYGLNEQFF

J gene: TRBJ2-2
V gene: TRBV19
CDR3 protein: CATQTLNTGELFF

J gene: TRBJ2-7
V gene: TRBV27
CDR3 protein: CASSVGGGWSYEQYF

J gene: TRBJ2-5
V gene: TRBV3-1/TRBV3-2
CDR3 protein: CASSQYSGRGETQYF

J gene: TRBJ1-4
V gene: TRBV5-1
CDR3 protein: CASSPGQGASEKLFF

J gene: TRBJ2-7
V gene: TRBV5-5
CDR3 protein: CASSLVQQGGGYEQYF

J gene: TRBJ2-1
V gene: TRBV11-3
CDR3 protein: CASSITGNEQFF

J gene: TRBJ2-2
V gene: TRBV6-5
CDR3 protein: CASSYSSTRNTGELFF

J gene: TRBJ1-1
V gene: TRBV10-3
CDR3 protein: CATRQGGELTEAFF

J gene: TRBJ2-7
V gene: TRBV28
CDR3 protein: CASRTGTGGSYEQYF

J gene: TRBJ2-3
V gene: TRBV29-1
CDR3 protein: CSVDRGPSTDTQYF

J gene: TRBJ2-7
V gene: TRBV9
CDR3 protein: CASSVEAGAMVLGQYF

J gene: TRBJ2-2
V gene: TRBV9
CDR3 protein: CASSPRTGPTGELFF

J gene: TRBJ1-2
V gene: TRBV7-2
CDR3 protein: CASSPGTGGAANYGYTF

J gene: TRBJ2-3
V gene: TRBV29-1
CDR3 protein: CSVTGSSTQYF

J gene: TRBJ2-5
V gene: TRBV6-4
CDR3 protein: CASSDSKFGLAPYQETQYF

J gene: TRBJ2-1
V gene: TRBV28
CDR3 protein: CASSLSLSSYNEQFF

J gene: TRBJ1-4
V gene: TRBV5-1
CDR3 protein: CASSFGDANEKLFF

J gene: TRBJ1-1
V gene: TRBV7-2
CDR3 protein: CASSHRDILGAFF

J gene: TRBJ1-2
V gene: TRBV27
CDR3 protein: CASSFGGGVGYGYTF

J gene: TRBJ2-1
V gene: TRBV4-3
CDR3 protein: CASSQEPYRVGSYNEQFF

J gene: TRBJ2-7
V gene: TRBV5-1
CDR3 protein: CASSLAGQGTEQYF

J gene: TRBJ2-3
V gene: TRBV28
CDR3 protein: CASSSTSGRQDTQYF

J gene: TRBJ2-7
V gene: TRBV6-2/TRBV6-3
CDR3 protein: CASSYSRGFYEQYF

J gene: TRBJ1-2
V gene: TRBV19
CDR3 protein: CATQAGARTANYGYTF

J gene: TRBJ2-3
V gene: TRBV3-1/TRBV3-2
CDR3 protein: CASSQGGGRADTQYF